This entry lists 8 T cell receptor beta chains sequenced from one sample in a study of shared clonotypes between healthy human individuals. Measured with immunoSEQ multiplex PCR; TCRdb has only the in-frame clones, and not every one. The sample has around 1.4 million clones, approximately 98.5% seen once. Sequenced sample: naive CD4+ T cells sorted from blood. The subset was: CD45RA+ positively selected. The receptors stem from a man younger than 40 in good health.

The chain uses TRBV19 and TRBJ1-1; D uncertain. CDR1 and CDR2 from the germline V gene are LNHDA and SQIVND (reference sequence). This CDR3 spans 15 amino acids. V dropped 3 bases and J dropped 5 bases, with 16 bases sitting between them. CDR3 in amino acids: CASSIWGNLGTEAFF. CDR3 coding DNA: TGTGCCAGTAGTATTTGGGGAAACCTGGGGACTGAAGCTTTCTTT.

This clone occurred once. The rearrangement uses TRBV10-2 and TRBJ2-7; 11 bases map to TRBD2. The CDR3 has 16 amino acids. The trim removed 7 bases at V and 0 bases at J, leaving 8 bases unmatched. CDR1 WSHSY and CDR2 SAAADI come from the germline V gene. CDR3 region: CASKLSSGRLSYEQYF. The DNA for the CDR3 is TGCGCCAGCAAGTTGTCTAGCGGGAGGCTCTCCTACGAGCAGTACTTC.

The J gene is TRBJ2-7, the V gene TRBV6-4, with a tentative D call TRBD2 (6 bases). This CDR3 is 13 amino acids long. Germline CDR1 reads MRHNA; CDR2 reads SNTAGT. V was pared by 3 bases and J by 7 bases, with 13 bases between. DNA of the CDR3: TGTGCCAGCAGTGATGAGGAAGGAGGGGAGCAGTACTTC. This sequence encodes CASSDEEGGEQYF.

The chain carries TRBV5-4 and TRBJ2-7; 13 bases are a match to TRBD2. V lost 3 bases to trimming and J lost 4 bases; unmatched junction nucleotides: 10. Per germline, CDR1 SGHNT and CDR2 YYREEE (reference sequence). This CDR3 contains 17 residues. CDR3 coding DNA: TGTGCCAGCAGCTCACCTATCCCGGGACTAGCGGGGTACGAGCAGTACTTC. It codes for CASSSPIPGLAGYEQYF.

The genes are TRBV29-1 and TRBJ2-7, with 8 nucleotides matching TRBD1. The germline CDR1 and CDR2 sequences are SQVTM and ANQGSEA. CDR3 length: 14 amino acids. Trimming removed 4 bases from V and 1 base from J; junction bases left unmatched: 6. Here the CDR3 reads CSVAQGVTSYEQYF. The CDR3 coding sequence is TGCAGCGTTGCACAGGGGGTAACTTCCTACGAGCAGTACTTC.

The chain uses TRBV6-6 and TRBJ1-1; D is unresolved. The CDR3 has 14 amino acids. From germline, CDR1 is MNHNY and CDR2 SVGAGI (reference sequence). V lost 6 bases and J 4 bases, leaving 15 bases between the germline ends. CDR3: CASSPSSIGTEAFF. In nucleotides, the CDR3 is TGTGCCAGCAGCCCCTCTTCAATTGGCACTGAAGCTTTCTTT.

The chain joins TRBV11-2 to TRBJ2-1, with TRBD2 matching 8 bases. The CDR3 is 18 residues long. V lost 1 base to trimming and J lost 9 bases; unmatched junction nucleotides: 17. CDR1 and CDR2 from the germline V gene are SGHAT and FQNNGV. The CDR3 is CASSLGSNPGLVFAEQFF. The CDR3 DNA reads as TGTGCCAGCAGCTTAGGGTCCAACCCGGGACTAGTATTTGCTGAGCAGTTCTTC.

This chain joins TRBV10-3 and TRBJ1-1, with D hard to call. The V gene's germline CDR1 is ENHRY and CDR2 SYGVKD. CDR3 length: 13 residues. Trimming left V 7 bases short and J 0 bases short, with 9 bases between. The CDR3 sequence: CAITSRMNTEAFF. The CDR3 DNA sequence: TGTGCCATCACCAGCAGGATGAACACTGAAGCTTTCTTT.